Listed below are T cell receptor beta chains from one sample, sequenced in a study of cytomegalovirus exposure and HLA in healthy donors. Some clones are missing from TCRdb's copy, which holds only in-frame ones; the method was immunoSEQ multiplex PCR. The data show about 120,000 clones, with about 79% seen just once and 2% to 2.5% held by the top ten. The sequenced sample consisted of PBMCs. These receptors were collected from a human donor in good health. Each CDR3 is given with its conserved first and last residue. Fields, in order: J gene, clone size, D gene, V gene, CDR3 length, CDR3 DNA, CDR3 protein. D genes are given only for firm matches. Size values are once, few and many counts, or a class for expanded clones, and some rows have none.

j_gene: TRBJ1-5
abundance: .
d_gene: TRBD1
v_gene: TRBV6-7
len: 19
CDR3nt: TGTGCCAGCAGTTACTTTTTCAGGGGGCAGGTCGAGAGCAATCAGCCCCAGCATTTT
CDR3aa: CASSYFFRGQVESNQPQHF

j_gene: TRBJ2-1
abundance: .
d_gene: TRBD2
v_gene: TRBV6-1
len: 22
CDR3nt: TGTGCCAGCAGTGAACTGCCCTGGGGACTAGCGGGAGGTTTGACGAGTCGCAATGAGCAGTTCTTC
CDR3aa: CASSELPWGLAGGLTSRNEQFF

j_gene: TRBJ2-5
abundance: .
d_gene: TRBD1
v_gene: TRBV5-1
len: 14
CDR3nt: TGCGCCAGCAGCTTAACAGGGGCGAAAGAGACCCAGTACTTC
CDR3aa: CASSLTGAKETQYF

j_gene: TRBJ1-2
abundance: .
d_gene: .
v_gene: TRBV9
len: 15
CDR3nt: TGTGCCAGCAGCGCCCGGGACTATGGCAACTATGGCTACACCTTC
CDR3aa: CASSARDYGNYGYTF

j_gene: TRBJ1-5
abundance: .
d_gene: TRBD1
v_gene: TRBV19
len: 14
CDR3nt: TGTGCCAGTAGTATTCAGAACAGGGGCCCGGAGGAGCATTTT
CDR3aa: CASSIQNRGPEEHF

j_gene: TRBJ2-6
abundance: .
d_gene: TRBD1
v_gene: TRBV7-2
len: 17
CDR3nt: TGTGCCAGCAGCTTGGGGACAGGAGGCTCTGGGGCCAACGTCCTGACTTTC
CDR3aa: CASSLGTGGSGANVLTF

j_gene: TRBJ2-1
abundance: .
d_gene: TRBD1
v_gene: TRBV10-1
len: 15
CDR3nt: TGCGCCAGCAGTGAGCCCGGGACAGGGGGACGTGAGCAGTTCTTC
CDR3aa: CASSEPGTGGREQFF

j_gene: TRBJ1-3
abundance: .
d_gene: TRBD1
v_gene: TRBV5-1
len: 16
CDR3nt: TGCGCCAGCAGCTTGGGACAGGGCTTCTCTGGAAACACCATATATTTT
CDR3aa: CASSLGQGFSGNTIYF

j_gene: TRBJ2-1
abundance: .
d_gene: TRBD1
v_gene: TRBV2
len: 17
CDR3nt: TGTGCCAGCAGTGCCAGTCGGGGGACAGGGATCTACAATGAGCAGTTCTTC
CDR3aa: CASSASRGTGIYNEQFF

j_gene: TRBJ1-1
abundance: once
d_gene: TRBD1
v_gene: TRBV14
len: 15
CDR3nt: TGTGCCAGCAGTGTAAACAGGGGAAGAGGAACTGAAGCTTTCTTT
CDR3aa: CASSVNRGRGTEAFF

j_gene: TRBJ2-7
abundance: .
d_gene: TRBD2
v_gene: TRBV15
len: 15
CDR3nt: TGTGCCACCAGCGTAACTAGCGATTCCTCCTACGAGCAGTACTTC
CDR3aa: CATSVTSDSSYEQYF

j_gene: TRBJ1-6
abundance: .
d_gene: .
v_gene: TRBV5-4
len: 13
CDR3nt: TGTGCCAGCAGCCCGGGGGATAATTCACCCCTCCACTTT
CDR3aa: CASSPGDNSPLHF

j_gene: TRBJ2-5
abundance: .
d_gene: TRBD1
v_gene: TRBV5-1
len: 15
CDR3nt: TGCGCCAGCGGGGGACAGGGGAGTTTACAAGAGACCCAGTACTTC
CDR3aa: CASGGQGSLQETQYF

j_gene: TRBJ1-1
abundance: .
d_gene: .
v_gene: TRBV10-2
len: 14
CDR3nt: TGCGCCAGCACTAGGACAGCCGTGAACACTGAAGCTTTCTTT
CDR3aa: CASTRTAVNTEAFF

j_gene: TRBJ1-5
abundance: .
d_gene: TRBD1
v_gene: TRBV18
len: 18
CDR3nt: TGTGCCAGCTCACCACGGGGACAGTCACCGTATAGCAATCAGCCCCAGCATTTT
CDR3aa: CASSPRGQSPYSNQPQHF

j_gene: TRBJ1-2
abundance: .
d_gene: TRBD1
v_gene: TRBV6-5
len: 14
CDR3nt: TGTGCCAGCAGGAACAGGGGGCTTGGGTATGGCTACACCTTC
CDR3aa: CASRNRGLGYGYTF

j_gene: TRBJ1-5
abundance: once
d_gene: .
v_gene: TRBV6-1
len: 14
CDR3nt: TGTGCCAGCATCCTCACTACCACTAATCAGCCCCAGCATTTT
CDR3aa: CASILTTTNQPQHF

j_gene: TRBJ1-2
abundance: .
d_gene: .
v_gene: TRBV11-2
len: 12
CDR3nt: TGTGCCAGCAGCTTGAGGTTCGACGGCTACACCTTC
CDR3aa: CASSLRFDGYTF

j_gene: TRBJ2-3
abundance: .
d_gene: .
v_gene: TRBV19
len: 15
CDR3nt: TGTGCCAGTAGAAAGCCAGGGGTCGCCACAGATACGCAGTATTTT
CDR3aa: CASRKPGVATDTQYF

j_gene: TRBJ2-5
abundance: .
d_gene: TRBD2
v_gene: TRBV19
len: 15
CDR3nt: TGTGCCAGTAAGGGGCTAGCGGGGGGAGAAGAGACCCAGTACTTC
CDR3aa: CASKGLAGGEETQYF

j_gene: TRBJ2-2
abundance: .
d_gene: TRBD1
v_gene: TRBV19
len: 15
CDR3nt: TGTGCCAGTAGTAACGCGGGACAGGTGTCCGGGGAGCTGTTTTTT
CDR3aa: CASSNAGQVSGELFF

j_gene: TRBJ1-5
abundance: once
d_gene: TRBD1
v_gene: TRBV28
len: 16
CDR3nt: TGTGCCAGCAGAATGGCAGGGGGCTCTGTCTATCAGCCCCAGCATTTT
CDR3aa: CASRMAGGSVYQPQHF

j_gene: TRBJ2-2
abundance: once
d_gene: .
v_gene: TRBV7-2
len: 16
CDR3nt: TGTGCCAGCAGCTTAACGCCAGGGGGGCGCCCCGGGGAGCTGTTTTTT
CDR3aa: CASSLTPGGRPGELFF

j_gene: TRBJ2-3
abundance: .
d_gene: TRBD1
v_gene: TRBV28
len: 16
CDR3nt: TGTGCCAGCAGCTTAGGGGACAGGGTTATTGGAGATACGCAGTATTTT
CDR3aa: CASSLGDRVIGDTQYF

j_gene: TRBJ1-6
abundance: once
d_gene: .
v_gene: TRBV6-5
len: 12
CDR3nt: TGTGCCAGCCGGCAGGGGAATTCACCCCTCCACTTT
CDR3aa: CASRQGNSPLHF

j_gene: TRBJ2-2
abundance: once
d_gene: .
v_gene: TRBV6-5
len: 14
CDR3nt: TGTGCCAGCAGAAGGACACCGAACACCGGGGAGCTGTTTTTT
CDR3aa: CASRRTPNTGELFF

j_gene: TRBJ2-1
abundance: .
d_gene: TRBD1
v_gene: TRBV10-3
len: 13
CDR3nt: TGTGCCATCAGTGAGTTAGACAGGGGAGAGCAGTTCTTC
CDR3aa: CAISELDRGEQFF

j_gene: TRBJ2-3
abundance: once
d_gene: .
v_gene: TRBV9
len: 15
CDR3nt: TGTGCCAGCAGCGTAGGTCGGGGGTCCTTAGTTACGCAGTATTTT
CDR3aa: CASSVGRGSLVTQYF